This T cell receptor (beta chain) comes out of a study of beta chain features in type 1 diabetes. The entirety of the isolated RNA underwent reverse transcription, so expressed TCRB transcripts were sequenced. The read count averaged approximately 3.5 million across naive, central memory and regulatory T cell samples. The method was immunoSEQ multiplex PCR; TCRdb's version includes in-frame clones alone and lacks a portion of them. Here the sample spans 130,000 to 150,000 clones, around 13% being singletons. The table lists this clone with a few counts. Its target is unknown. CDR3 size: 14 residues. V was shortened by 7 bases and J by 2 bases, with 13 bases between the two germline ends. Germline CDR1 and CDR2: SGHAT and FQNNGV. General observations from the study: Moderate yet significant TCRB CDR3 shortening was seen in Type 1 diabetes patients in all four CD4+ subsets. For cells with high TCR expression, cDNA sequencing could yield over-representation.

The TCR originated in a man in his late teens or twenties with type 1 diabetes. The V call is TRBV11-2, the J call TRBJ2-3, with D perhaps assigned TRBD1 or TRBD2 (5 bases each). Sequences were obtained from central memory CD4+ T cells from blood. The CDR3 bases are TGTGCCAGCACCCGGGACGGTGACACAGATACGCAGTATTTT. Translating gives CASTRDGDTDTQYF.